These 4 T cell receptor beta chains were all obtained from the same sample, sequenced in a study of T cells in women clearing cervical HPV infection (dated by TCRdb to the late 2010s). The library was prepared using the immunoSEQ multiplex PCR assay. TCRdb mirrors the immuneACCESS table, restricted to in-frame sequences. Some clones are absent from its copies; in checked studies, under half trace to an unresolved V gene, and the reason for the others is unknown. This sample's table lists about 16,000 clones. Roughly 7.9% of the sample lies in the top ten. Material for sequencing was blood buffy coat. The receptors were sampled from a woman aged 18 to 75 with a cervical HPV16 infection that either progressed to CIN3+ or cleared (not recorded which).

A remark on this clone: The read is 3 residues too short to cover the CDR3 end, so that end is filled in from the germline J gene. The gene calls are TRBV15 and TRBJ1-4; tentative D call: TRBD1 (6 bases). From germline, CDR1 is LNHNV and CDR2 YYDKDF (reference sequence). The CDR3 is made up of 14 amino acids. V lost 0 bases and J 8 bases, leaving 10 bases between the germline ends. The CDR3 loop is CATSRDRDNEKLFF. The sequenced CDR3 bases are TGTGCCACCAGCAGAGACCGGGACAACGAAAAA.

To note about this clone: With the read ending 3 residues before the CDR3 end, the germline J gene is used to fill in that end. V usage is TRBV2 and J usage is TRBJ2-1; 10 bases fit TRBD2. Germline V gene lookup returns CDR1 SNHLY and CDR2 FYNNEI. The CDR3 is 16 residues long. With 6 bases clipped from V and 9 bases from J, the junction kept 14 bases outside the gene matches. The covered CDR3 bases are TGTGCCAGCAGGACGCCGTCGAGCGGGGGGGCACGTGAG. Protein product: CASRTPSSGGARE. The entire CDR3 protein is CASRTPSSGGAREQFF.

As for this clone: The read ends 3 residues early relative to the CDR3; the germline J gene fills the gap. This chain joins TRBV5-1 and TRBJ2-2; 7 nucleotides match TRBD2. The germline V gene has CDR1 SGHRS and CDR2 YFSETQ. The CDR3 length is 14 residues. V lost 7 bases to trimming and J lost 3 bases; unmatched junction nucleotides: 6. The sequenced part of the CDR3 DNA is TGCGCCAGCGGGAGGGGTGGCGACACCGGGGAG. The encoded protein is CASGRGGDTGE. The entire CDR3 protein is CASGRGGDTGELFF.

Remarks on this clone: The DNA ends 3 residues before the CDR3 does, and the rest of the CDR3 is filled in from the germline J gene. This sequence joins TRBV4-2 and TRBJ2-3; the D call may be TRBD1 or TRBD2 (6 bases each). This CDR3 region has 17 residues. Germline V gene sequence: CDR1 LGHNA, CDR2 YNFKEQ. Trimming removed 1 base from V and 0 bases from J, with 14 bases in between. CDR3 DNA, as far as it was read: TGTGCCAGCAGCCAAGGGAGTGGAGGGGGTAGCACAGATACG. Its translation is CASSQGSGGGSTDT. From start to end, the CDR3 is CASSQGSGGGSTDTQYF.